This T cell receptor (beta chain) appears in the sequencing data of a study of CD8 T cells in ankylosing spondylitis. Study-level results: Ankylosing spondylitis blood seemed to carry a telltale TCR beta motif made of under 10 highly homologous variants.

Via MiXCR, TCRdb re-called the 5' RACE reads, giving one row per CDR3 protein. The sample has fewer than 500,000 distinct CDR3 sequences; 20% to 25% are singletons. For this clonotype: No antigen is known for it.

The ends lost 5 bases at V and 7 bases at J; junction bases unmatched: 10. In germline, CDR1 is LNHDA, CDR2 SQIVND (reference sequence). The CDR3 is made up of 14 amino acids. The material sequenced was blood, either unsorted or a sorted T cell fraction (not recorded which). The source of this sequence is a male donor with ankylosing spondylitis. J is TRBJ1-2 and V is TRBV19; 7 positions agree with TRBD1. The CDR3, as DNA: TGTGCCAGTAGTCCGGGACAGATAAGTGTTGGCTACACCTTC. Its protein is CASSPGQISVGYTF. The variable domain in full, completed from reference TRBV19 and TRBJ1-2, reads DGGITQSPKYLFRKEGQNVTLSCEQNLNHDAMYWYRQDPGQGLRLIYYSQIVNDFQKGDIAEGYSVSREKKESFPLTVTSAQKNPTAFYLCASSPGQISVGYTFGSGTRLTVV.